Listed below are T cell receptor beta chains from one sample, sequenced in a study of blood T cells in healthy people across ages. Each CDR3 protein is one row after TCRdb ran MiXCR on the 5' RACE reads. Altogether hundreds of thousands of distinct CDR3 sequences are present, about 62% being singletons, with the ten largest covering around 20%. What was sequenced was blood. The origin of the receptors is a man aged 25 to 45 in good health. Each CDR3 is given with its conserved first and last residue. A D gene is named only where the DNA matches it firmly. Size values are once, few and many counts, or a class for expanded clones, and some rows have none.

d_call	v_call	clone_size	j_call	cdr3_nt	cdr3_aa
.	TRBV12-3/TRBV12-4	.	TRBJ2-3	TGTGCCAGCAGTTTTTCGCGGGTGCCTGGGGATACGCAGTATTTT	CASSFSRVPGDTQYF
.	TRBV10-3	few	TRBJ2-5	TGTGCCATCAGTGAGCCGGGGCAAGAGACCCAGTACTTC	CAISEPGQETQYF
.	TRBV30	.	TRBJ2-6	TGTGCCTGGAGTGTTAGGCGGCTGTCTGGGGCCAACGTCCTGACTTTC	CAWSVRRLSGANVLTF
TRBD1	TRBV20-1	.	TRBJ2-7	TGCAGTGCTAGAGATCCGGACAGGGGTTTCTACGAGCAGTACTTC	CSARDPDRGFYEQYF
.	TRBV12-3/TRBV12-4	few	TRBJ2-3	TGTGCCAGCAGTTCCGAGGATAGAACAGATACGCAGTATTTT	CASSSEDRTDTQYF
.	TRBV6-5	few	TRBJ2-1	TGTGCCAGCAGTTACGTCCGTAATAGCAATGAGCAGTTCTTC	CASSYVRNSNEQFF
.	TRBV29-1	.	TRBJ2-1	TGCAGCGTTGGGGCCGGGGCGAGCTCCTACAATGAGCAGTTCTTC	CSVGAGASSYNEQFF
.	TRBV7-2	.	TRBJ2-3	TGTGCCAGCAGCCCACAGACATGGGTAGATACGCAGTATTTT	CASSPQTWVDTQYF
.	TRBV6-6	.	TRBJ1-2	TGTGCCAGCGGTAAGGCGGCCTATGGCTACACCTTC	CASGKAAYGYTF
TRBD1	TRBV7-9	.	TRBJ2-4	TGTGCCAGCAGCCCAACAGGGGTGTCCAAAAACATTCAGTACTTC	CASSPTGVSKNIQYF
TRBD1	TRBV6-1	.	TRBJ2-4	TGTGCCAGCTCTAAAGGAAGGGACACAGGGGTTATAGGAAACGGGGAGCAGTACTTC	CASSKGRDTGVIGNGEQYF
TRBD2	TRBV4-2	few	TRBJ2-1	TGTGCGAGCGGGACTAGGTTTTCGGGTGAGCAGTTCTTC	CASGTRFSGEQFF
.	TRBV7-2	.	TRBJ2-7	TGTGCCAGCAGCCGAACCATCTCCCCCTCCTACGAGCAGTACTTC	CASSRTISPSYEQYF